The 21 T cell receptor beta chains in this list originate from one sample, sequenced in a study of vaccination and CD4 T cells after COVID-19 (dated 2022 in TCRdb). The sample's treatment or condition label is to be understood as: roughly 10-day PBMC culture with coronavirus spike peptide pools or control peptides (ViraFEST assay). For these TCRs, the target antigens are not known. Library preparation was by PCR. TCRdb lists the instrument as Illumina iSeq 100. At the Johns Hopkins FTIC core, DNA from the cultured CD4+ T cells underwent TCR sequencing with the Oncomine TCR Beta short-read assay. The public reads were reprocessed in TCRdb via fastp at Q25 and MiXCR, keeping in-frame beta chains. Rows are unified per CDR3 protein, each entry keeping the most common DNA and genes. Counted in this sample were approximately 14,000 distinct CDR3 sequences; roughly 39% of them appeared once. The ten largest clones represent roughly 15% of the sample.

Material for sequencing was CD4+ T cells from blood, cultured in vitro. Receptors were obtained from a human donor who had recovered from COVID-19.

The genes are TRBV5-1 and TRBJ2-1, with 7 nucleotides matching TRBD2. The CDR3 is 15 amino acids. V lost 0 bases to trimming and J lost 2 bases; unmatched junction nucleotides: 2. Germline V gene data show CDR1 as SGHRS and CDR2 as YFSETQ. The CDR3 sequence is CASSLGLAAYNEQFF. The CDR3 nucleotides are TGCGCCAGCAGCTTGGGACTAGCTGCCTACAATGAGCAGTTCTTC.

The V gene is TRBV19, the J gene TRBJ2-6; D unresolved. This CDR3 contains 16 residues. CDR1 and CDR2 from the germline V gene are LNHDA and SQIVND (reference sequence). With 5 bases removed from V and 0 bases from J, the gap between germline ends came to 11 bases. CDR3 bases: TGTGCCAGTAGTCCTGAGGCCAGCTCTGGGGCCAACGTCCTGACTTTC. Its protein is CASSPEASSGANVLTF.

With respect to this clonotype: One end of the junction fails to match germline, which may point to a read error. The J gene is TRBJ1-2, the V gene TRBV6-2 or TRBV6-3; D gene uncertain. Germline CDR1 is MNHEY and CDR2 is SVGEGT. The CDR3 has 11 residues. For the CDR3, the DNA is TGTGCCAGCAGCTACTTTGATGGCTACACCTTC. Encoded protein: CASSYFDGYTF.

The chain couples TRBV10-3 to TRBJ1-6; 11 bases agree with TRBD1. Germline lookup yields CDR1 ENHRY and CDR2 SYGVKD. This CDR3 region has 14 residues. V dropped 6 bases and J dropped 10; count of bases not matched to a gene: 5. The CDR3 nucleotides read TGTGCCATCAGCCGGGACAGGGGGAAGTCACCCCTCCACTTT. Its translation is CAISRDRGKSPLHF.

The genes are TRBV7-9 and TRBJ1-1; 10 nucleotides line up with TRBD1. The germline CDR1 and CDR2 sequences are SEHNR and FQNEAQ (reference sequence). CDR3 size: 15 residues. Losses at the gene ends were 3 bases for V and 7 bases for J; bases not matched to a gene: 8. CDR3 in DNA: TGTGCCAGCAGCTTCGGACAGGGGGTCGGAGATGAAGCTTTCTTT. It specifies CASSFGQGVGDEAFF.

This chain connects TRBV10-2 to TRBJ1-1; the D gene is possibly TRBD1 (5 bases). This CDR3 contains 13 residues. Per the germline V gene, CDR1 is WSHSY and CDR2 is SAAADI. V dropped 6 bases and J dropped 5 bases, with 13 bases sitting between them. The CDR3 region is CASRQGYRTEAFF. As DNA, the CDR3 is TGCGCCAGCAGGCAGGGCTATCGAACTGAAGCTTTCTTT.

This sequence joins TRBV7-2 and TRBJ1-2; the D gene is possibly TRBD1 (6 bases). The CDR3 extends over 15 amino acids. The V and J ends lost 5 bases and 2 bases respectively, with 15 bases between them. Germline V gene data show CDR1 as SGHTA and CDR2 as FQGNSA. The CDR3 region has the DNA TGTGCCAGCAGCCGATACAGGGTTGGGAACTATGGCTACACCTTC. This gives the protein CASSRYRVGNYGYTF.

The rearrangement uses TRBV6-1 and TRBJ2-2; maybe TRBD2 (6 bases). V was pared by 6 bases and J by 1 base, with 12 bases between. This CDR3 is built from 15 residues. The germline V gene encodes CDR1 MNHNS and CDR2 SASEGT. CDR3 nucleotide sequence: TGTGCCAGCAGGGGGGGTTTATGGAACACCGGGGAGCTGTTTTTT. This codes for CASRGGLWNTGELFF.

This clonotype was counted a few times. This rearrangement joins TRBV7-9 to TRBJ1-2; D call uncertain. CDR3 length: 8 amino acids. CDR1 SEHNR and CDR2 FQNEAQ come from the germline V gene (reference sequence). Trimming took off 6 bases at V and 10 bases at J, with 3 bases between the two ends. This CDR3 reads CASSTYTF. For the CDR3, the DNA is TGTGCCAGCAGTACCTACACCTTC.

The J gene is TRBJ2-3, the V gene TRBV6-1; TRBD2 is a possible D gene (6 bases). The CDR3 has 15 amino acids. Germline V gives CDR1 MNHNS, CDR2 SASEGT. V lost 8 bases and J 1 base, leaving 16 bases between the germline ends. CDR3 region: CASSRGPNGTDTQYF. CDR3 bases: TGTGCCAGCTCGCGGGGTCCAAATGGCACAGATACGCAGTATTTT.

This clonotype was recorded a few times. CDR3 sequence reads: CATSREGDGYTF. The CDR3 nucleotides are TGTGCCACCAGCAGAGAGGGGGATGGCTACACCTTC. The V gene is TRBV15, the J gene TRBJ1-2; tentative D call: TRBD1 (5 bases). This CDR3 is built from 12 residues. Germline V gene sequence: CDR1 LNHNV, CDR2 YYDKDF (reference sequence). V was clipped by 0 bases and J by 6 bases, with 5 bases between them. The full variable domain, with the rest looked up from reference TRBV15 and TRBJ1-2, is DAMVIQNPRYQVTQFGKPVTLSCSQTLNHNVMYWYQQKSSQAPKLLFHYYDKDFNNEADTPDNFQSRRPNTSFCFLDIRSPGLGDTAMYLCATSREGDGYTFGSGTRLTVV.

The V and J genes are TRBV7-9 and TRBJ1-1; no clear D. The CDR3 runs to 13 residues. V was pared by 7 bases and J by 0 bases, with 9 bases between. The germline gives CDR1 SEHNR, CDR2 FQNEAQ (reference sequence). This CDR3 reads CASIPSLNTEAFF. Here the CDR3 DNA reads TGTGCCAGCATTCCTAGTCTGAACACTGAAGCTTTCTTT.

V usage is TRBV5-1 and J usage is TRBJ2-5; D is tentatively TRBD1 or TRBD2 (5 bases each). Trimming stripped 4 bases from V and 3 bases from J, with 16 bases between. The V gene's germline CDR1 is SGHRS and CDR2 YFSETQ. The CDR3 covers 15 residues. For the CDR3, the DNA is TGCGCCAGCAGCGGCCTAGGGACGGCTAAAGAGACCCAGTACTTC. This translates into CASSGLGTAKETQYF. Together with reference TRBV5-1 and TRBJ2-5, the CDR3 gives the full variable domain: KAGVTQTPRYLIKTRGQQVTLSCSPISGHRSVSWYQQTPGQGLQFLFEYFSETQRNKGNFPGRFSGRQFSNSRSEMNVSTLELGDSALYLCASSGLGTAKETQYFGPGTRLLVL.

V and J are TRBV5-6 and TRBJ1-5, with D maybe TRBD1 (6 bases). This CDR3 has 16 residues. V lost 3 bases and J 0 bases, leaving 13 bases between the germline ends. Germline lookup yields CDR1 SGHDT and CDR2 YYEEEE. CDR3 protein: CASSSKGTYSNQPQHF. Here the CDR3 DNA reads TGTGCCAGCAGCTCAAAAGGGACATATAGCAATCAGCCCCAGCATTTT.

This clonotype was seen a few times. The rearrangement joins TRBV27 to TRBJ2-7; D perhaps matches TRBD1 (5 bases). The CDR3 has 13 residues. Between the trimmed V and J ends, which lost 3 bases and 5 bases, there was a span of 11 bases. In germline, CDR1 is MNHEY, CDR2 SMNVEV (reference sequence). As DNA, the CDR3 is TGTGCCAGCAGTTTTAAGGGGCGCCACGAGCAGTACTTC. It translates to CASSFKGRHEQYF.

The J gene is TRBJ2-2, the V gene TRBV6-1, with a possible D match to TRBD2 (6 bases). This CDR3 contains 14 residues. Germline V gene sequence: CDR1 MNHNS, CDR2 SASEGT. V gave up 10 bases and J gave up 0 bases, with 12 bases separating them. DNA of the CDR3: TGTGCCATTATCGGGACTGCGAACACCGGGGAGCTGTTTTTT. Protein: CAIIGTANTGELFF.

The V call is TRBV25-1, the J call TRBJ1-6; possible D gene TRBD1, 6 bases. V gave up 4 bases and J gave up 7 bases, with 14 bases separating them. CDR1 is MGHDK, CDR2 SYGVNS, per germline. This CDR3 is built from 15 residues. The CDR3 nucleotides read TGTGCCAGCAGTGCTTTCAGGGGAGGCAATTCACCCCTCCACTTT. This gives the protein CASSAFRGGNSPLHF.

Only a few counts were recorded for this clonotype. The chain carries TRBV6-2 or TRBV6-3 and TRBJ1-2; no definite D call. Germline V gene sequence: CDR1 MNHEY, CDR2 SVGEGT. CDR3 length: 15 amino acids. V was trimmed by 6 bases and J by 4 bases, leaving 18 bases between them. For the CDR3, the DNA is TGTGCCAGCAGCCCTCTTGGGGAGAAGGTCTATGGCTACACCTTC. As protein: CASSPLGEKVYGYTF.

The rearrangement joins TRBV24-1 to TRBJ2-1; either TRBD1 or TRBD2 may fit D (5 bases each). CDR1 is KGHDR, CDR2 SFDVKD, per germline. The CDR3 has 14 amino acids. V was cut by 4 bases and J by 10 bases, with 16 bases left in between. CDR3 in amino acids: CATSETGTGKEQFF. The CDR3 DNA is TGTGCCACCAGTGAAACCGGGACGGGGAAAGAGCAGTTCTTC.

This chain connects TRBV20-1 to TRBJ1-1; perhaps TRBD1 as D (5 bases). The V end was cut by 0 bases, the J end by 1 base, with 12 bases between. Germline CDR1 reads DFQATT; CDR2 reads SNEGSKA (reference sequence). The CDR3 is 15 amino acids. The CDR3 protein is CSARDQGGTNTEAFF. The DNA of the CDR3 is TGCAGTGCTAGAGATCAGGGAGGGACGAACACTGAAGCTTTCTTT.

The chain carries TRBV19 and TRBJ2-2, with 7 bases that match TRBD2. CDR3 length: 16 amino acids. The germline V gene encodes CDR1 LNHDA and CDR2 SQIVND (reference sequence). V gave up 1 base and J gave up 0 bases; unmatched junction bases: 2. For the CDR3, the DNA is TGTGCCAGTAGTATAGTTGGGGGGGCGAACACCGGGGAGCTGTTTTTT. It translates to CASSIVGGANTGELFF.